The 10 T cell receptor beta chains listed next were all sequenced from one sample in a study of human T cells and chemical hapten exposure. The sample's time point: patch test 1, 2 weeks after DPC sensitization. Noted treatment: therapeutic diphenylcyclopropenone sensitization with weekly scalp DPC. TCRdb reprocessed the RACE reads via MiXCR and lists one record per CDR3 protein. Among about 120,000 distinct CDR3 sequences listed, roughly 15% were seen once. The sample here was whole blood, taken in connection with sensitization to the hapten diphenylcyclopropenone (DPC). All receptors come from a man younger than 35 with alopecia areata. Some clones in this sample may be carry-over from other donors' samples.

At least ten counts were recorded for this clonotype. This sequence joins TRBV4-1 and TRBJ2-7; D is ambiguous. CDR3 length: 14 amino acids. The germline V and J ends were trimmed by 4 bases and 6 bases, with 16 bases remaining between them. Germline V gene data show CDR1 as MGHRA and CDR2 as YSYEKL. In DNA form, the CDR3 reads TGCGCCAGCAGCCCAACGAAGGTCCTTCGCGAGCAGTACTTC. It specifies CASSPTKVLREQYF.

There are a few counts of this clonotype. The rearrangement links TRBV7-9 to TRBJ2-5; D remains unclear. The CDR3 spans 14 residues. The germline gives CDR1 SEHNR, CDR2 FQNEAQ (reference sequence). The V and J ends lost 3 bases and 4 bases respectively, with 12 bases between them. As DNA, the CDR3 is TGTGCCAGCAGCTTTTATCAAGGGCGAGAGACCCAGTACTTC. Protein product: CASSFYQGRETQYF.

This clonotype was recorded a few times. The V call is TRBV12-3 or TRBV12-4, the J call TRBJ2-1; 9 bases align to TRBD1. The ends lost 7 bases at V and 5 bases at J; junction bases unmatched: 6. The CDR3 sequence is 14 residues long. CDR3 amino acids: CASNGQGRNNEQFF. The CDR3 region has the DNA TGTGCCAGCAACGGACAGGGGCGGAACAATGAGCAGTTCTTC.

This clonotype turned up a few times. V gene TRBV11-2 combines with J gene TRBJ1-2; D remains ambiguous. The germline CDR1 and CDR2 sequences are SGHAT and FQNNGV. Trimming took 5 bases from V and 2 from J, leaving 9 bases between them. This CDR3 contains 13 residues. Here the CDR3 DNA reads TGTGCCAGCAGCCAACCCACGAACTATGGCTACACCTTC. Its protein product is CASSQPTNYGYTF.

The chain carries TRBV4-1 and TRBJ2-7; TRBD2 agrees at 11 bases. The junction had 9 bases not matched to a gene; V was cut back by 5 bases and J by 3 bases. Germline assignment: CDR1 MGHRA and CDR2 YSYEKL. The CDR3 is made up of 16 amino acids. This CDR3 reads CASSNNQGTSGYEQYF. In DNA form, the CDR3 reads TGCGCCAGCAGCAACAATCAGGGGACTAGCGGCTACGAGCAGTACTTC.

This clonotype was picked up a small number of times. The gene calls are TRBV14 and TRBJ2-5, with 8 bases aligning to TRBD2. Germline V gene data show CDR1 as SGHDN and CDR2 as FVKESK. V lost 1 base and J lost 7; bases outside the gene matches: 2. The CDR3 has 13 amino acids. This chain's CDR3 is CASSQVREGTQYF. Here the CDR3 DNA reads TGTGCCAGCAGCCAAGTCCGGGAGGGGACCCAGTACTTC.

This sequence joins TRBV11-2 and TRBJ2-1; TRBD1 might be the D (6 bases). V dropped 2 bases and J dropped 1 base, with 9 bases sitting between them. The CDR3 spans 15 residues. Germline CDR1 SGHAT, CDR2 FQNNGV. The CDR3 nucleotides are TGTGCCAGCAGCTTAAGACAGGATTCCTACAATGAGCAGTTCTTC. Translation gives CASSLRQDSYNEQFF.

The chain is built from TRBV10-3 and TRBJ2-2, with 8 nucleotides matching TRBD1. With V trimmed by 5 bases and J by 4 bases, 3 bases remained unmatched. Germline V lookup: CDR1 ENHRY, CDR2 SYGVKD. The CDR3 sequence is 14 residues long. The CDR3 loop reads CAISTTGATGELFF. CDR3 DNA sequence: TGTGCCATCAGTACGACAGGGGCCACCGGGGAGCTGTTTTTT.

This clonotype was seen ten or more times. The rearrangement links TRBV29-1 to TRBJ1-2, with 10 bases identical to TRBD1. V dropped 7 bases and J dropped 3; count of bases not matched to a gene: 8. CDR3 length: 14 amino acids. Per germline, CDR1 SQVTM and CDR2 ANQGSEA. The CDR3 DNA is TGCAGCGCGGAAGGGACAGGGGAGGACTATGGCTACACCTTC. It encodes CSAEGTGEDYGYTF.

The rearrangement links TRBV29-1 to TRBJ2-7; no clear D. Germline CDR1 reads SQVTM; CDR2 reads ANQGSEA. V was shortened by 3 bases and J by 2 bases, with 14 bases between the two germline ends. This CDR3 has 14 residues. CDR3 sequence (DNA): TGCAGCGTTGAGGTCTCGGTAACGGCCTACGAGCAGTACTTC. Its translation: CSVEVSVTAYEQYF.